The next 10 T cell receptor beta chains were all read from a single sample in a study of graft-versus-host responses after intestinal transplantation. Some clones are missing from TCRdb's copy, which holds only in-frame ones; the method was immunoSEQ multiplex PCR. The sample records roughly 99,000 clones, more than 70% being singletons. The starting material was PBMCs, obtained 255 days after intestinal transplant. Receptors originate from a human patient who received an intestinal transplant, so some T cells may come from the graft donor.

The genes are TRBV6-6 and TRBJ1-4; D possibly corresponds to TRBD1 (5 bases). This CDR3 spans 14 amino acids. Deletions cut 0 bases from V and 6 bases from J, with 8 bases between. The germline gives CDR1 MNHNY, CDR2 SVGAGI (reference sequence). The CDR3 bases are TGTGCCAGCAGTTACTCAGAGGGGTATGAAAAACTGTTTTTT. This codes for CASSYSEGYEKLFF.

The chain carries TRBV6-1 and TRBJ2-5, with a weak D call TRBD2 (5 bases). Per the germline V gene, CDR1 is MNHNS and CDR2 is SASEGT. The CDR3 contains 15 residues. Trimming stripped 2 bases from V and 4 bases from J, with 14 bases between. CDR3 bases: TGTGCCAGCAGTGAATTGTTGCTAGCTGGAGAGACCCAGTACTTC. Translation: CASSELLLAGETQYF.

The rearrangement joins TRBV19 to TRBJ1-1; D not certain. The CDR3 sequence is 15 residues long. Trimming stripped 2 bases from V and 4 bases from J, with 14 bases between. Germline lookup yields CDR1 LNHDA and CDR2 SQIVND (reference sequence). The CDR3 DNA reads TGTGCCAGTAGTATAAGGGCAGGAACCGGCACTGAAGCTTTCTTT. This encodes CASSIRAGTGTEAFF.

The J gene is TRBJ2-1, the V gene TRBV11-2; 8 nucleotides align to TRBD2. Germline V gene sequence: CDR1 SGHAT, CDR2 FQNNGV. J gave up 5 bases and V 4 bases, and 16 bases lay outside the gene matches. The CDR3 runs 18 residues. The CDR3 coding sequence is TGTGCCAGCAGCTCCCCGAGTAACGGGACTAGAGGGAACAATGAGCAGTTCTTC. This gives the protein CASSSPSNGTRGNNEQFF.

The rearrangement uses TRBV2 and TRBJ1-1, with D perhaps matching TRBD1 (6 bases). V lost 0 bases and J lost 4, with 12 bases in between. The CDR3 totals 15 residues. Germline V gene sequence: CDR1 SNHLY, CDR2 FYNNEI. The chain's CDR3 is CASSEARQAGTEAFF. The CDR3 coding sequence is TGTGCCAGCAGTGAAGCAAGACAGGCGGGCACTGAAGCTTTCTTT.

This rearrangement joins TRBV19 to TRBJ1-5, with 10 positions matching TRBD1. CDR1 LNHDA and CDR2 SQIVND come from the germline V gene (reference sequence). The trim removed 3 bases at V and 3 bases at J, leaving 8 bases unmatched. This CDR3 spans 17 amino acids. Here the CDR3 reads CASSIRSGTGANQPQHF. CDR3 coding DNA: TGTGCCAGTAGTATTAGGTCCGGGACAGGGGCCAATCAGCCCCAGCATTTT.

This clone was observed a single time. The rearrangement uses TRBV11-2 and TRBJ2-3; 11 bases fit TRBD2. CDR3 size: 19 residues. The junction had 18 bases not matched to a gene; V was cut back by 5 bases and J by 5 bases. The germline V gene encodes CDR1 SGHAT and CDR2 FQNNGV. The CDR3 is CASSQQGQPGLADLDTQYF. The CDR3 nucleotides are TGTGCCAGCAGCCAACAGGGCCAACCGGGACTAGCGGATTTAGATACGCAGTATTTT.

This rearrangement joins TRBV30 to TRBJ2-7; 11 nucleotides line up with TRBD1. The CDR3 is 13 residues long. The V segment lost 4 bases and the J segment 4 bases; nucleotides outside the gene matches: 3. Germline CDR1 GTSNPN, CDR2 SVGIG (reference sequence). The CDR3 nucleotides read TGTGCCTGGAAGGGACAGGGGGTTTACGAGCAGTACTTC. It yields the protein CAWKGQGVYEQYF.

The chain uses TRBV28 and TRBJ1-5, with D possibly being TRBD1 (5 bases). CDR1 and CDR2 (germline): MDHEN, SYDVKM. CDR3 length equals 15 residues. The V end lost 5 bases, the J end lost 3 bases, and 14 bases lay between the germline ends. The CDR3 nucleotides are TGTGCCAGCAGTGCCCGGAGGGGCCTCAATCAGCCCCAGCATTTT. Its translation: CASSARRGLNQPQHF.

The chain uses TRBV9 and TRBJ1-1, with 8 bases matching TRBD1. The CDR3 sequence is 14 residues long. Germline V gene data show CDR1 as SGDLS and CDR2 as YYNGEE. With 3 bases clipped from V and 5 bases from J, the junction kept 6 bases outside the gene matches. The CDR3 nucleotides are TGTGCCAGCAGCGAACGGACAGGGACTACTGAAGCTTTCTTT. This sequence encodes CASSERTGTTEAFF.